The entry below describes one T cell receptor (beta chain). Its antigen is unknown. Base quality data are lacking; no much larger clone is found one base away. The CDR3 covers 14 residues, taking in both the cysteine and the phenylalanine. Only the CDR3 region is kept as DNA, spanning 42 bases read in frame from base 1. Based on the germline V gene, the CDR1 and CDR2 sequences are SQVTM and ANQGSEA. Trimming leaves V shorter by 3 bases and J shorter by 4 bases, with the junction holding 6 bases beyond the gene matches. This entry belongs to a study of cytomegalovirus exposure and HLA in healthy donors (dated by TCRdb to 2016 to 2017). With regard to the full study: According to an earlier analysis of 587 of the donors, about 190 million T cells yielded 117 million unique TCR beta sequences and about 280 Gb of sequence data. An early release that covered about 600 HLA-typed donors contained 300 to 350 gigabases of sequencing data and 65 million to 100 million unique TCR sequences. The genetic ancestry cluster associated with self-reported Caucasian donors included roughly four fifths of the 300 to 400 genotyped donors. The study aimed to test whether signatures of past pathogen exposure could be identified by cataloging public T cell receptors. The T cell repertoires of 670 or so subjects were profiled by immunosequencing and related to cytomegalovirus serostatus. In addition to the first cohort of 650 to 750 subjects, a separate validation cohort of around 110 different subjects was used. To predict cytomegalovirus infection status, the study brought together high-throughput TCR immunosequencing, statistical association of individual TCRs with disease status, and machine learning. A later analysis re-examined previously published TCR beta repertoires from just over 650 donors and added high-resolution HLA genotyping to investigate patterns of TCR occurrence. In the later analysis, no new phenotypic data were used to find candidate immune exposures; instead, reliance was placed on TCR beta sequences and their occurrence across donors. In an earlier analysis of 587 of the donors, high-throughput TCR beta sequencing was used to judge whether each TCR beta V gene segment behaved as functional or pseudogenic. Alongside the repertoire data, information on donor age, sex, ethnicity and CMV serostatus was compiled. A later genetic analysis used genome-wide SNP genotypes for about three fifths of the 666 donors, treating that subset as a discovery cohort. All discovery cohort repertoires had been generated using a single sequencing platform. HLA typing covered class I and class II loci at four-digit resolution. The number of typed donors differed by locus: about 629-640 for A, B, C, DRB1 and DQB1; approximately 520 for DQA1; about 600 for DPA1; and 400 to 480 for DPB1. Because of strong linkage in the cohort, roughly five DR-DQ haplotypes were treated as single units for association and clustering. Among around 400 genotyped donors of the cohort, an average of around 240,000 unique TCR beta nucleotide sequences was sequenced per donor, of which approximately 19% were non-productive.

The library was obtained by the immunoSEQ multiplex PCR assay. For the multiplex PCR, a mixture combining 60 forward primers for TCR Vbeta segments and 13 reverse primers for TCR Jbeta segments was used. The CDR3 region of rearranged TCR beta genes was amplified from genomic DNA by a multiplex PCR assay. The Illumina HiSeq System was used to sequence the amplified TCR beta libraries as 87-base-pair reads. Processing in the source paper ran as follows. A later analysis tallied around 82 million unique TCR beta chains across the 650 to 750 repertoires, and about 10 million of those chains were shared by two or more donors. Raw reads were error-corrected and collapsed into unique sequences by a nearest-neighbor algorithm in which closely related sequences were merged to remove PCR and sequencing errors. To assign V, D and J gene segments, CDR3 sequences were aligned to IMGT reference sequences. For a sequence to be retained, a match of at least six nucleotides to both a V gene segment and a J gene segment was required. A rearrangement was called productive if the CDR3 had no stop codons and remained in frame with V and J, and every other rearrangement was called non-productive. Following IMGT convention, CDR3 was defined as the stretch from the second conserved V-encoded cysteine to the conserved J-encoded phenylalanine. The earlier analysis of 500 to 600 of the donors excluded sequences that lacked an unambiguous match to a single V gene segment. In an earlier analysis of 587 of the donors, V segments were called functional above 56.7% productive rearrangements and were called segregating when the between-donor standard deviation exceeded 5%. A statistical classification framework was built for diagnosing cytomegalovirus status from the catalog of TCR beta chain sequences. In a later analysis, TCR nucleotide sequences were compared against IMGT/GENE-DB human TR gene sequences so that V and J genes could be assigned. In a later analysis, CDR3 sequences and most-parsimonious VDJ recombination scenarios were assigned using the TCRdist pipeline. In a later analysis, every TCR beta chain was defined by the combination of its CDR3 amino acid sequence and its V-gene family, and reads without a unique V-gene family were dropped. A later analysis removed several hundred highly shared, low-generation-probability nucleotide sequences to deal with suspected cross-contamination and a sequencing artifact. In a later analysis, a clonal expansion index was calculated for each public chain from normalized within-repertoire ranks of inferred template counts. A later analysis computed generation probabilities with a VDJ recombination model fitted to out-of-frame rearrangements, and checked the results against IGoR. Hypergeometric tests were used in a later analysis to score TCR-TCR, TCR-HLA and TCR-CMV co-occurrence, with a repertoire-size bias correction applied to the TCR pairs. To estimate false discovery rates, a later analysis permuted the HLA or CMV assignments 20 times. In a later analysis, co-occurring TCRs were grouped with DBSCAN, and TCRdist sequence similarity was added when clustering was performed within HLA-allele-positive subsets. Repertoires with fewer than 30,000 or more than 120,000 public chains, plus five repertoires with anomalous nucleotide sharing, were excluded from co-occurrence clustering. Not all clones reach the TCRdb copy of this immuneACCESS table, which keeps in-frame sequences only. Checked studies attribute under half of the gap to unresolved V genes and leave the rest unexplained. V, J and clone size reflect that table, while D and trimming were determined from the DNA. A total of 60,000 to 70,000 clones appear in this sample, roughly 80% of them only once. Together, the top ten hold 2.5% to 3.5% of the sample.

Results the study describes overall, beyond this receptor: Immune exposure information for the cohort was limited to CMV serostatus. Because counts were too low, 15 to 20 rarely observed V segments, including chromosome 9 orphons, were excluded from the earlier analysis of some 540 of the donors. The sequencing pipeline was judged likely to have produced a cluster of highly shared sequence variants as a technical artifact. Because HLA typing was missing for some donors at each locus, association tests included only the typed subset. In vitro tests confirmed that a few of the cytomegalovirus-associated TCR beta chains recognize cytomegalovirus antigens. In both the original and validation cohorts, the classifier was reported to diagnose cytomegalovirus status with high specificity and sensitivity. Specific HLA alleles were associated with roughly 17,000 TCR beta sequences at a false discovery rate of 0.05 in a later analysis. A later analysis found that most CMV-associated TCR beta chains appeared HLA-restricted, with HLA associations seemingly driven largely by CMV exposure. A later analysis reported that several top co-occurrence clusters appeared linked to parvovirus B19, influenza, CMV and Epstein-Barr virus. Across donors, most TCR sequences were observed very rarely, whereas some public TCRs were present in many individuals. A further reported finding was that TCR beta sequences accurately predicted the HLA-A and HLA-B alleles for most subjects in the first cohort. V-gene and J-gene trimming of TCR beta chains was associated with a missense DCLRE1C variant in a later genetic analysis, and the association was replicated in an independent cohort. The 87-base-pair reads could not distinguish some IMGT-functional V segments, including TRBV6-2 and TRBV6-3, so those segments were excluded. Linkage disequilibrium might explain the correlated functional status among segregating V segments, but an unknown experimental factor could not be excluded. A total of roughly 160 TCR beta chains were listed by the study as associated with cytomegalovirus. When HLA alleles, especially DR and DQ, strongly co-occurred, attributing TCR associations to individual alleles was difficult. In a later genetic analysis, fewer N-insertions in productive TCRs were reported among donors in an Asian-associated ancestry cluster than the roughly 700-donor mean. Only TCR beta chains were sequenced in this cohort, and the absence of alpha or paired-chain data limited detectable features. Presence/absence analyses assumed roughly uniform sequencing depth across donors, an assumption that may not hold. Broadly in line with IMGT annotations, most TCR beta V segments showed up in productive rearrangements about 90% or about 30% of the time in an earlier analysis of approximately 640 of the donors. In a later analysis, HLA-associated TCR beta chains were found to be more clonally expanded and to have lower generation probabilities than equally common non-associated chains. According to a later analysis, TCR association rates differed among HLA loci, with DRB1 alleles showing the most associated TCRs and HLA-C alleles showing the fewest. It was suggested by the authors that the approach could potentially be generalized to other disease states and immunological phenotypes.

The cohort comprised 710 or so healthy bone marrow donors. All cohort members were sampled while nominally healthy, although unrecorded immune exposures were likely present. The donor was CMV seronegative and was included in the group of approximately 350 seronegative cohort members. A peripheral blood sample was collected from each donor, and TCR beta sequencing was performed on peripheral blood mononuclear cells. The Qiagen DNeasy Blood Extraction Kit was used to extract genomic DNA from the blood cell samples. Sequenced input: PBMCs. The TCR was taken from a woman aged 25 to 39 in good health and CMV-seronegative. The chain links TRBV29-1 with TRBJ1-3; TRBD1 agrees with 7 junctional bases. The CDR3 region reads CSVEKTGRGNTIYF. The DNA sequence is TGCAGCGTTGAGAAGACAGGGCGAGGAAACACCATATATTTT. Reference TRBV29-1 and TRBJ1-3 genes cover what lies past the CDR3, so the full variable domain is SAVISQKPSRDICQRGTSLTIQCQVDSQVTMMFWYRQQPGQSLTLIATANQGSEATYESGFVIDKFPISRPNLTFSTLTVSNMSPEDSSIYLCSVEKTGRGNTIYFGEGSWLTVV.